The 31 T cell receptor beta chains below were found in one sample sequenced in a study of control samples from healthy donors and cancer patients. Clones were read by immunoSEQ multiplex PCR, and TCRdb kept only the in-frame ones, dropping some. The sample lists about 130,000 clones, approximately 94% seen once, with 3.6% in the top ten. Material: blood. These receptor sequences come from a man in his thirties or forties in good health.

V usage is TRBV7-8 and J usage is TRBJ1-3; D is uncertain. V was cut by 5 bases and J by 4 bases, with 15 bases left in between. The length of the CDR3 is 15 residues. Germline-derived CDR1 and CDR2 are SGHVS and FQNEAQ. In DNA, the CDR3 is TGTGCCAGCAGCGAATCCTCTAATTTGGGAAACACCATATATTTT. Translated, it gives CASSESSNLGNTIYF.

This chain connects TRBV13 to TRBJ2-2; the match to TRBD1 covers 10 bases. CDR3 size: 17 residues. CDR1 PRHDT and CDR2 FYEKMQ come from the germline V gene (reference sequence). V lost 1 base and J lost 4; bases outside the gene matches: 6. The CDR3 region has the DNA TGTGCCAGCAGCTTAGCCAGGACAGGGGGGACCACCGGGGAGCTGTTTTTT. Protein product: CASSLARTGGTTGELFF.

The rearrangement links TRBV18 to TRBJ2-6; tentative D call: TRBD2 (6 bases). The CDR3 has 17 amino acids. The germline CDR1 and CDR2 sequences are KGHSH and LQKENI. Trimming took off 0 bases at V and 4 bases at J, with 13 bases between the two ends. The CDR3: CASSPPGGPRGANVLTF. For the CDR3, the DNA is TGTGCCAGCTCACCACCGGGGGGTCCGCGCGGGGCCAACGTCCTGACTTTC.

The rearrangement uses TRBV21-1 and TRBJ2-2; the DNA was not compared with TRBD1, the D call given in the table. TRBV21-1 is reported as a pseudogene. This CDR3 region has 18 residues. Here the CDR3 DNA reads TGTGCCAGCAGCGGGACGGGGGGACAGGGTGCGAACACCGGGGAGCTGTTTTTT. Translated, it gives CASSGTGGQGANTGELFF.

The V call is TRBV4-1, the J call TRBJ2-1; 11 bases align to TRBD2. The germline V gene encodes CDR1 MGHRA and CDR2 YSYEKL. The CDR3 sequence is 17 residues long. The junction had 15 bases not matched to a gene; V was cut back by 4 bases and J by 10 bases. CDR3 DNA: TGCGCCAGCAGCCGAGTATTTAGCGGGGGGGCCGAGGGAGAGCAGTTCTTC. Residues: CASSRVFSGGAEGEQFF.

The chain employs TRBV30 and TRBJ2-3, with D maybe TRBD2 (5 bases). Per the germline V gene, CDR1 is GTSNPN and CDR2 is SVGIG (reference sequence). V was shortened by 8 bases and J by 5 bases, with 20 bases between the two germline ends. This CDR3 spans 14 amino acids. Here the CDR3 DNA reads TGTGCCGGACGGCGGACGGGGTCTAGAGATACGCAGTATTTT. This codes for CAGRRTGSRDTQYF.

CDR3 DNA: TGTGCCAGCAGCTTGTCTCAGGGAAGGGACGAGCAGTACTTC. Residues: CASSLSQGRDEQYF. V is TRBV5-4 and J is TRBJ2-7, with D perhaps TRBD1 (5 bases). Trimming took off 1 base at V and 5 bases at J, with 13 bases between the two ends. The CDR3 extends over 14 amino acids. Germline loops: CDR1 SGHNT, CDR2 YYREEE (reference sequence).

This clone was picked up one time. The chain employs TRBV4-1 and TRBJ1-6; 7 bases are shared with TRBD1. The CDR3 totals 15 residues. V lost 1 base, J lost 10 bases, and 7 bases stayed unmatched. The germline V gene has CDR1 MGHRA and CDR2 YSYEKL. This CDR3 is CASSQVLTGQSPLHF. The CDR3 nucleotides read TGCGCCAGCAGCCAAGTCTTGACAGGGCAGTCACCCCTCCACTTT.

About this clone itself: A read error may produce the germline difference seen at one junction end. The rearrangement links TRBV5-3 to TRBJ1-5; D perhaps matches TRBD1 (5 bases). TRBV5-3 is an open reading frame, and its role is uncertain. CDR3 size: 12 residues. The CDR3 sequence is CARSRKTGDRGF. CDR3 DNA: TGTGCCAGAAGCCGCAAAACGGGGGACCGTGGTTTT.

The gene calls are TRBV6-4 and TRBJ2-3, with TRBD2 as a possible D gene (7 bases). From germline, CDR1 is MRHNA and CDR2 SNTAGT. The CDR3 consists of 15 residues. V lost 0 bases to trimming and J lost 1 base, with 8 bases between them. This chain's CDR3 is CASSDSGGGTDTQYF. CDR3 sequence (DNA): TGTGCCAGCAGTGACTCAGGGGGGGGCACAGATACGCAGTATTTT.

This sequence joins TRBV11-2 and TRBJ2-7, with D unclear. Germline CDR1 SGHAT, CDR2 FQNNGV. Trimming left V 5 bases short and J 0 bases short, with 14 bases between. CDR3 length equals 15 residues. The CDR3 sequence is CASSPLRKVSYEQYF. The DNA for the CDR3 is TGTGCCAGCAGCCCTCTAAGGAAGGTCTCCTACGAGCAGTACTTC.

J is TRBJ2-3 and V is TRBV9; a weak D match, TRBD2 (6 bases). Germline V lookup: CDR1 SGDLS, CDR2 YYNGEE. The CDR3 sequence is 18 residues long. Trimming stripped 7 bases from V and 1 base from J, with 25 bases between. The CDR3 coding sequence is TGTGCCAGCGACCATAGACTGGGGACTGCCTTGGGCACAGATACGCAGTATTTT. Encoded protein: CASDHRLGTALGTDTQYF. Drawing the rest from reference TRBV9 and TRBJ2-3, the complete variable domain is DSGVTQTPKHLITATGQRVTLRCSPRSGDLSVYWYQQSLDQGLQFLIQYYNGEERAKGNILERFSAQQFPDLHSELNLSSLELGDSALYFCASDHRLGTALGTDTQYFGPGTRLTVL.

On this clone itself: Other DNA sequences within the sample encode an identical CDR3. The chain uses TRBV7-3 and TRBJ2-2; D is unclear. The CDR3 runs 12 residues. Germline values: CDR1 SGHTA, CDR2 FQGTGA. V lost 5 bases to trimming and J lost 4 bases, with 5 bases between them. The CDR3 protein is CASSLGTGELFF. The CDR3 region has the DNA TGTGCCAGCAGCCTGGGCACCGGGGAGCTGTTTTTT.

This chain's CDR3 is CASSLWGQGTNQPQHF. In nucleotides, the CDR3 is TGTGCCAGCAGTTTATGGGGGCAGGGAACCAATCAGCCCCAGCATTTT. The V and J genes are TRBV28 and TRBJ1-5; a weak D match, TRBD1 (5 bases). CDR1 and CDR2 (germline): MDHEN, SYDVKM. Trimming cost V 0 bases and J 3 bases, with 12 bases left between them. The CDR3 extends over 16 amino acids.

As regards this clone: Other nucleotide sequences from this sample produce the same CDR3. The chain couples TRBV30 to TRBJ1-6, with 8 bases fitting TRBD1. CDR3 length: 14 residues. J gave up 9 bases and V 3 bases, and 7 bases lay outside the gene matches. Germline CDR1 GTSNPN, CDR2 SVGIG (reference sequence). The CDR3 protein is CAWSPGQGSSPLHF. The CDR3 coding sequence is TGTGCCTGGAGCCCCGGACAGGGCTCTTCACCCCTCCACTTT.

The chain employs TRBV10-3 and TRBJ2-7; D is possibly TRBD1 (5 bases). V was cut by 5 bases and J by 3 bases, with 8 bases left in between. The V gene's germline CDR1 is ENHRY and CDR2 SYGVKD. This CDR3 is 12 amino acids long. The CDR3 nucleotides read TGTGCCATCAGTCAGACAGTCTACGAGCAGTACTTC. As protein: CAISQTVYEQYF.

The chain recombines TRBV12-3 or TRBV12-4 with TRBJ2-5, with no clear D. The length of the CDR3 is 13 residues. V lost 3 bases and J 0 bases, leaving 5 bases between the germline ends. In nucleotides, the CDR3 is TGTGCCAGCAGTTTGCTGTACCAAGAGACCCAGTACTTC. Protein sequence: CASSLLYQETQYF.

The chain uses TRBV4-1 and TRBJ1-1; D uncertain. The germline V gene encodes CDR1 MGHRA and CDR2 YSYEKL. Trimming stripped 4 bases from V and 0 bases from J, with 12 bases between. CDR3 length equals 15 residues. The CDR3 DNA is TGCGCCAGCAGCCCAGTTATGGTCATGAACACTGAAGCTTTCTTT. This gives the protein CASSPVMVMNTEAFF.

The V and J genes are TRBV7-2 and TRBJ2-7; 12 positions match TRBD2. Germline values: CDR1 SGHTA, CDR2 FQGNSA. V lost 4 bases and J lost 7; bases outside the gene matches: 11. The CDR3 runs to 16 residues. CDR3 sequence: CASSSTRLAGVWEQYF. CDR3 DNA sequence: TGTGCCAGCAGCTCCACCAGACTAGCGGGGGTATGGGAGCAGTACTTC.

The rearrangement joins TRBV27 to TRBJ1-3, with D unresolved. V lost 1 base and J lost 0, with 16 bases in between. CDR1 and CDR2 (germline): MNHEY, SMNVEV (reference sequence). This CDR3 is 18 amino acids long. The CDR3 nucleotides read TGTGCCAGCAGTTTATTCCCTCCCCTCTCTAGCTCTGGAAACACCATATATTTT. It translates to CASSLFPPLSSSGNTIYF.

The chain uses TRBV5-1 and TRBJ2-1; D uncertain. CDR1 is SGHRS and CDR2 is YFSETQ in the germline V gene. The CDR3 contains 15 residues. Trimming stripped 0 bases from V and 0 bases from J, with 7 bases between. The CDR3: CASSLAAGSYNEQFF. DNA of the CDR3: TGCGCCAGCAGCTTGGCCGCAGGCTCCTACAATGAGCAGTTCTTC. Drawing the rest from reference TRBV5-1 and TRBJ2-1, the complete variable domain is KAGVTQTPRYLIKTRGQQVTLSCSPISGHRSVSWYQQTPGQGLQFLFEYFSETQRNKGNFPGRFSGRQFSNSRSEMNVSTLELGDSALYLCASSLAAGSYNEQFFGPGTRLTVL.

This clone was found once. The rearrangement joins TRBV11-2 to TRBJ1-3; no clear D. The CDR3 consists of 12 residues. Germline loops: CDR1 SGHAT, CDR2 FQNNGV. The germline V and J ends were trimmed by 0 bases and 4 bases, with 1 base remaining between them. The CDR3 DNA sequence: TGTGCCAGCAGCTTAGACGGAAACACCATATATTTT. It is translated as CASSLDGNTIYF.

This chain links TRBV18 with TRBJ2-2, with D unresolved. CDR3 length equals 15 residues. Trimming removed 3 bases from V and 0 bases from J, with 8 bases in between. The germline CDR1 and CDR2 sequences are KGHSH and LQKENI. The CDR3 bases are TGTGCCAGCTCACCTGAACAATCGAACACCGGGGAGCTGTTTTTT. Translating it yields CASSPEQSNTGELFF.

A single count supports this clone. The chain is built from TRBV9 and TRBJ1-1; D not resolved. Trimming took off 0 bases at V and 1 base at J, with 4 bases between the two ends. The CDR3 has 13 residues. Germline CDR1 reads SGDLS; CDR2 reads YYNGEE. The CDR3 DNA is TGTGCCAGCAGCGTAGCGCAGAACACTGAAGCTTTCTTT. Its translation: CASSVAQNTEAFF.

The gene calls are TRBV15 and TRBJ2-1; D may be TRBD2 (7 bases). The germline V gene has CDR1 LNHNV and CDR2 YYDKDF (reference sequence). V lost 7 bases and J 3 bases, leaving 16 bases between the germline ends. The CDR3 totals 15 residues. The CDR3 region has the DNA TGTGCCACCACCCCCCGGGGAGGGGGCTACAATGAGCAGTTCTTC. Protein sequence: CATTPRGGGYNEQFF.

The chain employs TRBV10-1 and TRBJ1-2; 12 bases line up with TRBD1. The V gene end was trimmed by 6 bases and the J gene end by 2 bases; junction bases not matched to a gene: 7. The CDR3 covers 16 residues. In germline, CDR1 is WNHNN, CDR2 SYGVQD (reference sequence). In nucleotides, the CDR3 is TGCGCCAGCAGGCGGGACAGGGGGCTGAAAAACTATGGCTACACCTTC. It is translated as CASRRDRGLKNYGYTF.

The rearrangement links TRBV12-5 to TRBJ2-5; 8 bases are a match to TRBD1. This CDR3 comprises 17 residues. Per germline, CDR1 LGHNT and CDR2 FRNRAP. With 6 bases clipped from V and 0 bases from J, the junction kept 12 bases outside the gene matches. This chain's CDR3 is CASGEVAGGPYQETQYF. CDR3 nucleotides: TGTGCTAGTGGCGAGGTGGCAGGGGGCCCGTACCAAGAGACCCAGTACTTC. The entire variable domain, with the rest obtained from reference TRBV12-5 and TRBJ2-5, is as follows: DARVTQTPRHKVTEMGQEVTMRCQPILGHNTVFWYRQTMMQGLELLAYFRNRAPLDDSGMPKDRFSAEMPDATLATLKIQPSEPRDSAVYFCASGEVAGGPYQETQYFGPGTRLLVL.

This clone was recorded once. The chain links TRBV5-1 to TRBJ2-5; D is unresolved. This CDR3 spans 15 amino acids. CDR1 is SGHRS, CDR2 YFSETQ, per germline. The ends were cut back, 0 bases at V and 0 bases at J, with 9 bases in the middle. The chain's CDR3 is CASSLVGSHQETQYF. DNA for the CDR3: TGCGCCAGCAGCTTGGTGGGTTCCCACCAAGAGACCCAGTACTTC.

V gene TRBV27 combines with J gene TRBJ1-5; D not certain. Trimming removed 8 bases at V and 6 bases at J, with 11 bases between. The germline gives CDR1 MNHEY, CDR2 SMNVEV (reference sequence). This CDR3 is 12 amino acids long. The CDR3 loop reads CASGARGQPQHF. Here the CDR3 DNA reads TGTGCCAGCGGTGCTCGGGGTCAGCCCCAGCATTTT.

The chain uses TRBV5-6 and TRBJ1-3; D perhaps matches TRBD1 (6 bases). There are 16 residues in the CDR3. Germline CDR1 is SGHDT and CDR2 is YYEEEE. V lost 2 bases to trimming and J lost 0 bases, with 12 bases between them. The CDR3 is CASSLDRLLSGNTIYF. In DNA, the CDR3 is TGTGCCAGCAGCTTAGACAGGCTCCTCTCTGGAAACACCATATATTTT.

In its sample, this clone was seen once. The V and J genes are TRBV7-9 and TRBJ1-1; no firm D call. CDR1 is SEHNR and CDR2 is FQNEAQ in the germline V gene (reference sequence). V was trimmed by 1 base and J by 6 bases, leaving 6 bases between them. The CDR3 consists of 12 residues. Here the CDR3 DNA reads TGTGCCAGCAGCTTAGGAGGGCCTGAAGCTTTCTTT. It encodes CASSLGGPEAFF.